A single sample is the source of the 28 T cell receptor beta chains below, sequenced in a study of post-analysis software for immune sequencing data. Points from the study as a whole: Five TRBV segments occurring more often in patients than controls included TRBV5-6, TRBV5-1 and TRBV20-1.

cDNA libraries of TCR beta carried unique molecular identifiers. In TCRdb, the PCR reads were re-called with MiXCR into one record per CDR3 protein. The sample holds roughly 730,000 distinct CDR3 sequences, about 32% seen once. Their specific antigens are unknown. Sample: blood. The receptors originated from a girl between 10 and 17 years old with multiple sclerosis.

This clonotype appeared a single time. The CDR3 loop is CSARWGAGDRSYEQYF. Written as DNA, the CDR3 is TGCAGTGCCCGATGGGGAGCGGGCGACCGATCCTACGAGCAGTACTTC. The chain recombines TRBV20-1 with TRBJ2-7, with D tentatively TRBD2 (6 bases). This CDR3 has 16 residues. V lost 6 bases and J 1 base, leaving 22 bases between the germline ends. CDR1 and CDR2 from the germline V gene are DFQATT and SNEGSKA (reference sequence).

Written as DNA, the CDR3 is TGTGCCAGCAACCCCGGGGCGGGCAAGGTAGAGACCCAGTACTTC. It is translated as CASNPGAGKVETQYF. This rearrangement joins TRBV5-6 to TRBJ2-5, with D tentatively TRBD1 or TRBD2 (5 bases each). The CDR3 is 15 amino acids. The V and J ends lost 6 bases and 4 bases respectively, with 19 bases between them. The germline gives CDR1 SGHDT, CDR2 YYEEEE.

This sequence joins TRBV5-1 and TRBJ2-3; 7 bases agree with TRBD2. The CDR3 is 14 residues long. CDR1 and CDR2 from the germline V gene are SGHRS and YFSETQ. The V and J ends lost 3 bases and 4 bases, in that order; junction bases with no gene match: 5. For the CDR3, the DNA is TGCGCCAGCAGCTCGGCTCGGGGGGCAGATACGCAGTATTTT. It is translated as CASSSARGADTQYF.

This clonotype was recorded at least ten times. For the CDR3, the DNA is TGTGCCAGCAGGGACCGGGACAGGAGTACTAACTATGGCTACACCTTC. This gives the protein CASRDRDRSTNYGYTF. This sequence joins TRBV12-3 or TRBV12-4 and TRBJ1-2; 8 nucleotides align to TRBD1. The V gene end was trimmed by 6 bases and the J gene end by 0 bases; junction bases not matched to a gene: 9. This CDR3 has 16 residues.

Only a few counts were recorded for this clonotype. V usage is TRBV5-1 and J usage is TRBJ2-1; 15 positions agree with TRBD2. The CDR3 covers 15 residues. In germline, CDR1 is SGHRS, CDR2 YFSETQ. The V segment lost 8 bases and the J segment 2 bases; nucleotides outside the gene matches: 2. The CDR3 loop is CASRTSGRAYNEQFF. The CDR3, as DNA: TGCGCCAGTCGGACTAGCGGGAGGGCCTACAATGAGCAGTTCTTC.

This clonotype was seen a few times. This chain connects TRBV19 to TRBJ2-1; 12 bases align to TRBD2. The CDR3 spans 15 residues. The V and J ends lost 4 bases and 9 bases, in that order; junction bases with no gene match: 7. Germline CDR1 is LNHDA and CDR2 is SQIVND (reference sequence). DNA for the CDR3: TGTGCCAGTAGTACCAGACTAGCGGGAGTTATTGAGCAGTTCTTC. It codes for CASSTRLAGVIEQFF.

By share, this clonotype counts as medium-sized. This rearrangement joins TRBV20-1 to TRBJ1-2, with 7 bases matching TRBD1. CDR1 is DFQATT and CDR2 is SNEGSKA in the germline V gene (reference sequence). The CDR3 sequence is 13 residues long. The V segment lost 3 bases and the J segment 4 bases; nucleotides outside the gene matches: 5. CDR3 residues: CSASGQVGYGYTF. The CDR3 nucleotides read TGCAGTGCTAGCGGACAGGTCGGCTATGGCTACACCTTC.

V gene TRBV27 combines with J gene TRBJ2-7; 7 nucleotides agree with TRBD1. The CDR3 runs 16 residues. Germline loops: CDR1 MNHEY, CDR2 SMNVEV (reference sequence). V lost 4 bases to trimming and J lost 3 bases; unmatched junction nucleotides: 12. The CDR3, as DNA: TGTGCCAGCAGTTATAGCCTTGGGACAGACCTCTACGAGCAGTACTTC. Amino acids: CASSYSLGTDLYEQYF.

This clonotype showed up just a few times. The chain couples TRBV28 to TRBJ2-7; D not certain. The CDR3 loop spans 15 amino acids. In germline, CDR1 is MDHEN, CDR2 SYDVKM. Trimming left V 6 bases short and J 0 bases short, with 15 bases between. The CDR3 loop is CASRKPGPPSYEQYF. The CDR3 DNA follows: TGTGCCAGCAGGAAACCGGGTCCACCCTCCTACGAGCAGTACTTC.

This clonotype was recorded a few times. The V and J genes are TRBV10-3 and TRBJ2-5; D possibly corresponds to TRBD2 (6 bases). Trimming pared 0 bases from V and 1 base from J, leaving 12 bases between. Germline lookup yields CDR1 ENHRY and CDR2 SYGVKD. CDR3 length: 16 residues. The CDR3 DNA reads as TGTGCCATCAGTGAGTCGACCTGGAGGGGCCAAGAGACCCAGTACTTC. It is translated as CAISESTWRGQETQYF.

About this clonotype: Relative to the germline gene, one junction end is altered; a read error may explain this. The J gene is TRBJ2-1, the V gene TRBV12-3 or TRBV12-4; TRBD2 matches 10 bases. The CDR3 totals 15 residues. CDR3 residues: CVSSLIAGGAGEQFF. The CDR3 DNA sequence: TGTGTCAGCAGTTTAATAGCGGGAGGCGCGGGTGAGCAGTTCTTC.

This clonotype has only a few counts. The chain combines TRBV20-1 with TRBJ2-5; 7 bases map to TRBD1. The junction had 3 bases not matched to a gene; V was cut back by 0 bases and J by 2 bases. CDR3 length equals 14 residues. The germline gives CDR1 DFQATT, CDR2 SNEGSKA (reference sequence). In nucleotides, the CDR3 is TGCAGTGCTAGAGATGGGACAGAACAAGAGACCCAGTACTTC. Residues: CSARDGTEQETQYF.

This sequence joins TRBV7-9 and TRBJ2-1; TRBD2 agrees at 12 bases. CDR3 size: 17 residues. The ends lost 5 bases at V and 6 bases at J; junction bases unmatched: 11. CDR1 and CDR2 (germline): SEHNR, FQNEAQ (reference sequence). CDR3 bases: TGTGCCAGCAGCCCGAACCGCGGACTAGCGGGGTCCAATGAGCAGTTCTTC. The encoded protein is CASSPNRGLAGSNEQFF.

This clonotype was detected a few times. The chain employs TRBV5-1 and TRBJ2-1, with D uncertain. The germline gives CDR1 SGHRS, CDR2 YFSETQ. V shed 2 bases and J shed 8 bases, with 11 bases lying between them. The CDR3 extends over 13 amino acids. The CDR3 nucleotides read TGCGCCAGCAGCTTAGGATTAATCGATGAGCAGTTCTTC. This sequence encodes CASSLGLIDEQFF.

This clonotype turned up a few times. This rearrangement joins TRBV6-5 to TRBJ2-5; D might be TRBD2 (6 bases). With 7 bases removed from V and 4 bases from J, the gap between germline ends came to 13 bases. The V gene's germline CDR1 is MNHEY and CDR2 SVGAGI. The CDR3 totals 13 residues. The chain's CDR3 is CASTAAGSETQYF. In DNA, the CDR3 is TGTGCCAGCACGGCTGCGGGATCAGAGACCCAGTACTTC.

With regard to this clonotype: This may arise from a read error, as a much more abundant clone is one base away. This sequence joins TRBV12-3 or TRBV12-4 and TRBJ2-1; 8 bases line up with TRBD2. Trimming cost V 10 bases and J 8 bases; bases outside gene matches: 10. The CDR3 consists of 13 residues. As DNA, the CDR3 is TGTGCCAACCCCCAGCGGGGGATCCATGAGCAGTTCTTC. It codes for CANPQRGIHEQFF.

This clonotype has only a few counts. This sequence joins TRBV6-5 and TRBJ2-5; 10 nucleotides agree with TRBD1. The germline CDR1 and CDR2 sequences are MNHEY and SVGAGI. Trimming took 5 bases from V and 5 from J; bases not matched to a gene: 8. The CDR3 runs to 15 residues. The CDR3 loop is CASSTGQGFGETQYF. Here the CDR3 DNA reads TGTGCCAGCAGTACGGGACAGGGGTTCGGGGAGACCCAGTACTTC.

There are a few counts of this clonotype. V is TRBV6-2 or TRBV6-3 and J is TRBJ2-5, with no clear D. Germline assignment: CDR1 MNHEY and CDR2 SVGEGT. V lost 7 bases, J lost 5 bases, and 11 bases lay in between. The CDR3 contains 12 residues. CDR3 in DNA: TGTGCCAGCACCTACTCCCACGAGACCCAGTACTTC. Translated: CASTYSHETQYF.

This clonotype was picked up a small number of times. The DNA for the CDR3 is TGTGCCAGCAGCTTAGCTGGCACCGGCTACACCTTC. Translated: CASSLAGTGYTF. V gene TRBV7-9 combines with J gene TRBJ1-2; D gene ambiguous. This CDR3 is built from 12 residues. CDR1 is SEHNR, CDR2 FQNEAQ, per germline (reference sequence). V shed 0 bases and J shed 8 bases, with 7 bases lying between them.

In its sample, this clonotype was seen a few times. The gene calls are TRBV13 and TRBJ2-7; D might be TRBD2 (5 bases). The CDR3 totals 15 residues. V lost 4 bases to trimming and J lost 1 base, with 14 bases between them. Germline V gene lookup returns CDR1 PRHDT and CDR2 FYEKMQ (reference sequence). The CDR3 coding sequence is TGTGCCAGCAGCTACGGCCGGGAAGGTTCCTACGAGCAGTACTTC. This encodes CASSYGREGSYEQYF.

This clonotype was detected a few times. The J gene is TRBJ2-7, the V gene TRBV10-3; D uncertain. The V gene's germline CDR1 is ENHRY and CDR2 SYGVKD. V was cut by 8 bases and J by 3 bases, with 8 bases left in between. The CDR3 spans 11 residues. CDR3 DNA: TGTGCCATCCGGGCCGACTACGAGCAGTACTTC. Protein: CAIRADYEQYF.

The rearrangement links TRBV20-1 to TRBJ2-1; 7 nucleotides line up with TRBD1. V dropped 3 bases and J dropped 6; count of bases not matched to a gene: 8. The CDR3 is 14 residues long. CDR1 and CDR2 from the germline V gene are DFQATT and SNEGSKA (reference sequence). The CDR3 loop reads CSARGQLGSNEQFF. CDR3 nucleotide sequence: TGCAGTGCTAGGGGACAGTTAGGTTCCAATGAGCAGTTCTTC.

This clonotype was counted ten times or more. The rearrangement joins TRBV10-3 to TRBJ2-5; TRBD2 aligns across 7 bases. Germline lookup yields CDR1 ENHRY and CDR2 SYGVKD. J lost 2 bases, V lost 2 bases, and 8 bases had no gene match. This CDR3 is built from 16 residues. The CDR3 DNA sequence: TGTGCCATCAGTGAGACCCGACTAGCTGTACAAGAGACCCAGTACTTC. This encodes CAISETRLAVQETQYF.

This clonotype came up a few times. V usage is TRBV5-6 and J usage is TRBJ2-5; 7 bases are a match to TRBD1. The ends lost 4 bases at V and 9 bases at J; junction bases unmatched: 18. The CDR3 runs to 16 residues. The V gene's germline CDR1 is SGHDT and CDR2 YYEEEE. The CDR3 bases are TGTGCCAGCAGCGGGACGGACAGGCCACCGACCCGGGCCCAGTACTTC. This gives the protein CASSGTDRPPTRAQYF.

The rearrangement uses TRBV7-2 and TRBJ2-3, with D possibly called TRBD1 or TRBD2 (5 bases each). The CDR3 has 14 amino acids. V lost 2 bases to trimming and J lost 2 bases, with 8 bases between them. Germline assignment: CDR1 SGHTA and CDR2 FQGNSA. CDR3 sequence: CASSLWGPTDTQYF. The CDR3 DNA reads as TGTGCCAGCAGCTTATGGGGACCCACAGATACGCAGTATTTT.

The CDR3 sequence: CASSVGRADYNEQYF. As DNA, the CDR3 is TGTGCCAGCAGCGTAGGGCGGGCCGATTACAATGAGCAGTACTTC. The chain recombines TRBV9 with TRBJ2-7, with D possibly TRBD2 on 5 matching bases. CDR1 SGDLS and CDR2 YYNGEE come from the germline V gene. Trimming took off 0 bases at V and 7 bases at J, with 17 bases between the two ends. The CDR3 is made up of 15 amino acids.

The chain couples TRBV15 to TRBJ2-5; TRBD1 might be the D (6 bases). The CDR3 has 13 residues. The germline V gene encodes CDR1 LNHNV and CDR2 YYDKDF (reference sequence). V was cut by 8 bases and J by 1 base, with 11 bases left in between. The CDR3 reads CATRQVPQETQYF. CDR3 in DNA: TGTGCCACCCGACAGGTACCCCAAGAGACCCAGTACTTC.

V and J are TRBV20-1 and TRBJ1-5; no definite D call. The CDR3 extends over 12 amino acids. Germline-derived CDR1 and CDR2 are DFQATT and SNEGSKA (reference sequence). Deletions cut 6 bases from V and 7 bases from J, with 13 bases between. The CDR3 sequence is CSALGRGQPQHF. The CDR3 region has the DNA TGCAGTGCCTTAGGACGAGGGCAGCCCCAGCATTTT.